The 10 T cell receptor beta chains presented below share a single source sample, sequenced in a study of shared clonotypes between healthy human individuals. TCRdb keeps only in-frame clones here, not all; method: immunoSEQ multiplex PCR. The repertoire consists of nearly 1 million clones, with more than 75% occurring once and the leading ten covering approximately 1.5%. The sample was memory CD4+ T cells sorted from blood. Subset here: CD45RA-negative fraction. The receptors were sampled from a man between 18 and 29 years old in good health.

This chain links TRBV30 with TRBJ1-1; no definite D call. V was clipped by 4 bases and J by 0 bases, with 15 bases between them. Germline V CDR1 and CDR2: GTSNPN, SVGIG (reference sequence). The CDR3 contains 15 residues. CDR3 protein: CAWTEGFPMNTEAFF. CDR3 DNA: TGTGCCTGGACCGAGGGTTTCCCAATGAACACTGAAGCTTTCTTT.

With regard to this clone: Different DNA sequences within this sample yield the same CDR3. The J gene is TRBJ1-2, the V gene TRBV5-4; D is uncertain. Germline CDR1 reads SGHNT; CDR2 reads YYREEE (reference sequence). Trimming removed 1 base from V and 2 bases from J, with 6 bases in between. This CDR3 region has 13 residues. CDR3 sequence (DNA): TGTGCCAGCAGCTTGCCCGGGAACTATGGCTACACCTTC. Residues: CASSLPGNYGYTF.

With regard to this clone: A read error may produce the germline difference seen at one junction end. The V gene is TRBV7-9, the J gene TRBJ1-1; no definite D call. There are 13 residues in the CDR3. Looked up from germline, CDR1 is SEHNR and CDR2 is FQNEAQ (reference sequence). The CDR3 sequence is CASSLEERTGAFF. The CDR3 DNA sequence: TGTGCCAGCAGCTTAGAAGAGAGGACTGGAGCTTTCTTT.

The gene calls are TRBV28 and TRBJ1-6; perhaps TRBD1 as D (5 bases). Germline V CDR1 and CDR2: MDHEN, SYDVKM. The CDR3 has 17 residues. V gave up 7 bases and J gave up 0 bases, with 16 bases separating them. Here the CDR3 DNA reads TGTGCCAGCAACTCTGGGGCAGGGAGCTCCTATAATTCACCCCTCCACTTT. This sequence encodes CASNSGAGSSYNSPLHF.

Comment on this clone: Other nucleotide sequences in the sample specify the same CDR3. The chain joins TRBV7-8 to TRBJ1-2, with TRBD1 matching 7 bases. The V and J ends lost 1 base and 5 bases, in that order; junction bases with no gene match: 1. This CDR3 has 13 amino acids. The germline V gene has CDR1 SGHVS and CDR2 FQNEAQ. CDR3 nucleotides: TGTGCCAGCAGCTTAGACAGGGGATATGGCTACACCTTC. Its protein product is CASSLDRGYGYTF.

This clone has more than one count but fewer than ten. The chain employs TRBV2 and TRBJ1-6; D gene unclear. Germline V CDR1 and CDR2: SNHLY, FYNNEI. The CDR3 runs to 14 residues. Trimming removed 6 bases at V and 6 bases at J, with 12 bases between. The CDR3 reads CASSLGIANSPLHF. In DNA, the CDR3 is TGTGCCAGCAGCCTCGGCATCGCTAATTCACCCCTCCACTTT.

This clone occurred a few times. This chain links TRBV30 with TRBJ1-4, with 7 bases identical to TRBD1. J lost 11 bases, V lost 3 bases, and 3 bases had no gene match. CDR3 length: 11 amino acids. The V gene's germline CDR1 is GTSNPN and CDR2 SVGIG (reference sequence). In DNA, the CDR3 is TGTGCCTGGAGCGACAGGGAGAAACTGTTTTTT. Amino acids: CAWSDREKLFF.

The chain carries TRBV7-2 and TRBJ2-3, with D perhaps TRBD2 (5 bases). This CDR3 is built from 16 residues. Germline CDR1 and CDR2: SGHTA and FQGNSA. Trimming shortened V by 1 base and J by 4 bases, and 15 bases separated the two germline ends. CDR3 loop: CASSLVLIASADTQYF. CDR3 nucleotide sequence: TGTGCCAGCAGCTTAGTCCTGATAGCGAGCGCAGATACGCAGTATTTT.

V gene TRBV5-1 combines with J gene TRBJ2-2, with D possibly called TRBD1 or TRBD2 (5 bases each). CDR3 length: 15 amino acids. Trimming left V 6 bases short and J 0 bases short, with 12 bases between. Germline V CDR1 and CDR2: SGHRS, YFSETQ. CDR3 coding DNA: TGCGCCAGCAAGGGACCTATCGCGAACACCGGGGAGCTGTTTTTT. Its translation: CASKGPIANTGELFF.

The rearrangement links TRBV4-2 to TRBJ1-3, with unresolved D. CDR3 length: 12 amino acids. Germline V gene data show CDR1 as LGHNA and CDR2 as YNFKEQ. V lost 4 bases and J lost 8, with 9 bases in between. The CDR3 reads CASSRFPDTIYF. The CDR3, as DNA: TGTGCCAGCAGCCGTTTTCCGGACACCATATATTTT.